These 4 T cell receptor beta chains came from one sample sequenced in a study of blood T cell repertoires in COVID-19. Assay: immunoSEQ multiplex PCR; the TCRdb copy retains only in-frame clones and omits some. In the table there are approximately 89,000 clones, around 96% of which are singletons. The sample comprised peripheral blood. Source of these receptors: a human donor with active COVID-19. The donor label of this sample is uncertain.

This chain joins TRBV28 and TRBJ2-7; perhaps TRBD1 as D (5 bases). CDR3 length: 14 amino acids. From germline, CDR1 is MDHEN and CDR2 SYDVKM. V was shortened by 6 bases and J by 2 bases, with 14 bases between the two germline ends. In nucleotides, the CDR3 is TGTGCCAGCAGCTCCGGACAACCGCCCTACGAGCAGTACTTC. Translated: CASSSGQPPYEQYF.

Of note for this clone: A read error may account for a junction end that differs from germline. This chain links TRBV19 with TRBJ1-1, with TRBD1 identical over 9 bases. The CDR3 is 13 amino acids. The germline gives CDR1 LNHDA, CDR2 SQIVND (reference sequence). The CDR3 sequence is CASSFGTGFFLVF. In nucleotides, the CDR3 is TGTGCCAGTAGTTTCGGGACAGGGTTCTTTTTAGTCTTT.

The chain employs TRBV7-9 and TRBJ2-6; 7 bases are shared with TRBD1. CDR1 SEHNR and CDR2 FQNEAQ come from the germline V gene (reference sequence). This CDR3 is 17 amino acids long. Germline trimming cut 10 bases from V and 0 bases from J; bases unmatched to any gene: 12. In nucleotides, the CDR3 is TGTGCCACCCCCCGGGACAGAATTTCCTCTGGGGCCAACGTCCTGACTTTC. Its protein product is CATPRDRISSGANVLTF.

The rearrangement uses TRBV5-1 and TRBJ2-7; a possible D gene is TRBD1 (6 bases). Germline CDR1 is SGHRS and CDR2 is YFSETQ. This CDR3 has 15 amino acids. The V end was cut by 1 base, the J end by 3 bases, with 14 bases between. As DNA, the CDR3 is TGCGCCAGCAGCTTGAATCCGGACAGAGACTACGAGCAGTACTTC. Translating it yields CASSLNPDRDYEQYF. Variable domain in full (rest from reference TRBV5-1 and TRBJ2-7): KAGVTQTPRYLIKTRGQQVTLSCSPISGHRSVSWYQQTPGQGLQFLFEYFSETQRNKGNFPGRFSGRQFSNSRSEMNVSTLELGDSALYLCASSLNPDRDYEQYFGPGTRLTVT.